These 5 T cell receptor beta chains originate from one sample sequenced in a study of T-cell reconstitution after alpha-beta-depleted transplantation in children listed by TCRdb under 2016. Taken with the paper, the label for treatment or condition translates to: allogeneic hematopoietic cell transplantation with graft depleted of TCRalphabeta T cells and CD19 B cells. Library creation used PCR. The instrument given in TCRdb is Illumina HiSeq 2500. TCR libraries were prepared with molecular barcoding, using unique molecular identifiers to normalize TCRbeta repertoire quantification. The raw public reads went through TCRdb reprocessing: fastp at Q25, MiXCR clone calling, in-frame beta chains kept. Under each unique CDR3 protein, matching rows form one entry showing the most common genes and DNA. This sample has hundreds of thousands of distinct CDR3 sequences in its table, and roughly a quarter of those were observed once. The top ten constitute roughly 5% of the sample.

The sample was PBMCs, mostly from graft donor cells, taken 360 days after TCRalphabeta/CD19-depleted stem cell transplant. These receptors all stem from a female patient aged 2-9 years who had a stem cell transplant for congenital amegakaryocytic thrombocytopenia, so the T cells may come from the graft donor.

In regard to this clonotype: The junction does not match germline at one end; this may be a read error. The chain recombines TRBV19 with TRBJ1-5; the match to TRBD1 covers 7 bases. The germline CDR1 and CDR2 sequences are LNHDA and SQIVND (reference sequence). The CDR3 has 16 amino acids. The CDR3 here is CAISKRSTGNRQPQHF. CDR3 DNA: TGTGCCATTAGTAAAAGATCGACAGGGAATCGTCAGCCCCAGCATTTT.

V gene TRBV6-1 combines with J gene TRBJ2-7, with TRBD1 matching 7 bases. Germline CDR1 MNHNS, CDR2 SASEGT. J lost 2 bases, V lost 6 bases, and 7 bases had no gene match. The CDR3 extends over 14 amino acids. This CDR3 is CASRWDSPTYEQYF. The CDR3 nucleotides are TGTGCCAGCAGATGGGACAGTCCCACCTACGAGCAGTACTTC.

The chain carries TRBV7-9 and TRBJ1-2, with D unresolved. Germline V gene data show CDR1 as SEHNR and CDR2 as FQNEAQ (reference sequence). V was shortened by 5 bases and J by 4 bases, with 17 bases between the two germline ends. CDR3 length: 15 residues. The CDR3: CASSAISLSFYGYTF. In DNA form, the CDR3 reads TGTGCCAGCAGCGCCATTTCCCTCTCTTTCTATGGCTACACCTTC.

This clonotype has more than one count but fewer than ten. The chain links TRBV4-1 to TRBJ1-4; D is ambiguous. Trimming removed 4 bases at V and 4 bases at J, with 25 bases between. The germline CDR1 and CDR2 sequences are MGHRA and YSYEKL. This CDR3 is built from 19 residues. DNA of the CDR3: TGCGCCAGCAGCCGAGGTTCACGGGGAGACGTAAAAATTAATGAAAAACTGTTTTTT. It encodes CASSRGSRGDVKINEKLFF.

The chain couples TRBV20-1 to TRBJ1-6; TRBD1 aligns across 8 bases. The CDR3 sequence is 16 residues long. CDR1 and CDR2 from the germline V gene are DFQATT and SNEGSKA (reference sequence). V shed 4 bases, J shed 4 bases, and the junction held 9 bases outside the gene matches. The CDR3 loop is CSAMDQGANYNSPLHF. CDR3 sequence (DNA): TGCAGTGCTATGGACCAGGGGGCCAATTATAATTCACCCCTCCACTTT.